This TCR beta chain was found in a study of T-cell memory formation after mild COVID-19. Study-wide results and limits: CD4/CD8 balance characterized clones contracting day 15 to 85, and CD4+ skew characterized later expanders. Cross-reactive memory seemingly joined, as some responding clones were found in pre-infection memory.

Concerning this clonotype: Its antigen remains unidentified.

Sample barcodes and UMIs were carried by the TCR alpha and TCR beta cDNA libraries that 5'RACE generated with constant-segment primers. TCRdb re-derived calls from the 5' RACE reads in MiXCR, one entry per CDR3 protein. The sample yields around 320,000 distinct CDR3 sequences, roughly a fifth seen once. Germline CDR1 is LNHNV and CDR2 is YYDKDF (reference sequence). The V gene lost 2 bases and the J gene lost 5 bases, with 9 bases spanning the gap. There are 14 residues in the CDR3. The sample taken for sequencing was PBMCs or a T cell subset sorted from them (not recorded which). This rearrangement joins TRBV15 to TRBJ1-4, with TRBD1 as a possible D gene (5 bases). The TCR comes from a man in his late teens or twenties who had mild COVID-19 (a few samples of this study predate the infection). Cell type and time point are not known. CDR3: CATSRMAGNEKLFF. CDR3 bases: TGTGCCACCAGCAGAATGGCAGGGAATGAAAAACTGTTTTTT. Variable domain in full (rest from reference TRBV15 and TRBJ1-4): DAMVIQNPRYQVTQFGKPVTLSCSQTLNHNVMYWYQQKSSQAPKLLFHYYDKDFNNEADTPDNFQSRRPNTSFCFLDIRSPGLGDTAMYLCATSRMAGNEKLFFGSGTQLSVL.